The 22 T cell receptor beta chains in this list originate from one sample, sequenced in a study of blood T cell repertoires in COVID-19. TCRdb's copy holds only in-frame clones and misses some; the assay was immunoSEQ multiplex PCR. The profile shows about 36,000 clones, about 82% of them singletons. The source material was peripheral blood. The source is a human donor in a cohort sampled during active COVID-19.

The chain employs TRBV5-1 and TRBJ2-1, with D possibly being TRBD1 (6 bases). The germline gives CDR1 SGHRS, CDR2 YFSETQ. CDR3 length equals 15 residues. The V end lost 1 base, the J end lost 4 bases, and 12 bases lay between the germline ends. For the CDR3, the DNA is TGCGCCAGCAGCTTGTTCGGACAGCTTTACAATGAGCAGTTCTTC. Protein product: CASSLFGQLYNEQFF.

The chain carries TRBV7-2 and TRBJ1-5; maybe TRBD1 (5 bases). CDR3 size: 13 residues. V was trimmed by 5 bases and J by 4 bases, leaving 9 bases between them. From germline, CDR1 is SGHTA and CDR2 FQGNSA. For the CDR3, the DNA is TGTGCCAGCAGCGCAGGGATGAATCAGCCCCAGCATTTT. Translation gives CASSAGMNQPQHF.

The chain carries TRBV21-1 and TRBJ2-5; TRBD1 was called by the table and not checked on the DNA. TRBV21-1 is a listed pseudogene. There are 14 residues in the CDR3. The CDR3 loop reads CASSKVGSQETQYF. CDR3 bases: TGTGCCAGCAGCAAAGTGGGCAGCCAAGAGACCCAGTACTTC.

CDR3 sequence reads: CASSYREEGNTIYF. The CDR3 DNA sequence: TGTGCCAGCAGTTACAGGGAGGAAGGAAACACCATATATTTT. The rearrangement uses TRBV6-5 and TRBJ1-3; unclear D gene. The V gene lost 2 bases and the J gene lost 4 bases, with 9 bases spanning the gap. The germline CDR1 and CDR2 sequences are MNHEY and SVGAGI. This CDR3 is built from 14 residues.

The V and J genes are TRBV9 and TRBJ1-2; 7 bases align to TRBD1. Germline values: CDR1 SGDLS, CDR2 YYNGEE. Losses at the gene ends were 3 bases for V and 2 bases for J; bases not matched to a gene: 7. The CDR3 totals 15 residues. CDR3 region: CASSAEDRINYGYTF. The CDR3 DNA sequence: TGTGCCAGCAGCGCAGAGGACAGGATAAACTATGGCTACACCTTC. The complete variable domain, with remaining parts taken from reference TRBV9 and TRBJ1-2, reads DSGVTQTPKHLITATGQRVTLRCSPRSGDLSVYWYQQSLDQGLQFLIQYYNGEERAKGNILERFSAQQFPDLHSELNLSSLELGDSALYFCASSAEDRINYGYTFGSGTRLTVV.

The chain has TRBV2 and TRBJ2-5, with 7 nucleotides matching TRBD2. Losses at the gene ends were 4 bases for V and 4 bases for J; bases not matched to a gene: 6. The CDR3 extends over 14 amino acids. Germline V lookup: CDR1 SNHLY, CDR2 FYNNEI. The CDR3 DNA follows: TGTGCCAGCAGTGGTGGACTAGTCGGAGAGACCCAGTACTTC. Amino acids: CASSGGLVGETQYF.

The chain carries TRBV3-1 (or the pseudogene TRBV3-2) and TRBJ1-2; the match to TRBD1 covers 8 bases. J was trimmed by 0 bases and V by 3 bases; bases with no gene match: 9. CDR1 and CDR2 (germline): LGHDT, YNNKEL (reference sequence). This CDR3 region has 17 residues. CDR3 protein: CASSHGQGAPSNYGYTF. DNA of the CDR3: TGTGCCAGCAGCCACGGGCAGGGGGCGCCCTCTAACTATGGCTACACCTTC.

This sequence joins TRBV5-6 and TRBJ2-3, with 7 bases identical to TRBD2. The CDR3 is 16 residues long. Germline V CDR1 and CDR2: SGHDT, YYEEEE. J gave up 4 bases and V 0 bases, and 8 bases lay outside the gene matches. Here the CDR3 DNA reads TGTGCCAGCAGCTTGGTGCCTAGCGGTGAGCCAGATACGCAGTATTTT. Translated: CASSLVPSGEPDTQYF. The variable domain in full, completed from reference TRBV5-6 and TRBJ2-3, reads DAGVTQSPTHLIKTRGQQVTLRCSPKSGHDTVSWYQQALGQGPQFIFQYYEEEERQRGNFPDRFSGHQFPNYSSELNVNALLLGDSALYLCASSLVPSGEPDTQYFGPGTRLTVL.

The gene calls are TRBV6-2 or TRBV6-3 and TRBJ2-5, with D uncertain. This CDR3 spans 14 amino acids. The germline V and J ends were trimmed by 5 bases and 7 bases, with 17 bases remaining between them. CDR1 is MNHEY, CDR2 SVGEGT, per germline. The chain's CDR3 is CASSLPDPSRTQYF. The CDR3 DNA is TGTGCCAGCAGTCTCCCCGACCCCTCTAGGACCCAGTACTTC.

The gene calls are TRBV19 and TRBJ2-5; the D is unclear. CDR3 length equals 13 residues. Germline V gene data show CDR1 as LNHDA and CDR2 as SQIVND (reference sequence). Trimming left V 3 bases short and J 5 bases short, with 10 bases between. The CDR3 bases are TGTGCCAGTAGTATCCTTAGTTGGGAGACCCAGTACTTC. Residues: CASSILSWETQYF.

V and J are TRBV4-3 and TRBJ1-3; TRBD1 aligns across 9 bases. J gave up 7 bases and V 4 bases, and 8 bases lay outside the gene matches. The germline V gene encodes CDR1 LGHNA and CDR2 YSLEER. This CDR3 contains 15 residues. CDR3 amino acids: CASSPAGTGTNTIYF. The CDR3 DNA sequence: TGCGCCAGCAGCCCCGCTGGGACAGGGACCAACACCATATATTTT.

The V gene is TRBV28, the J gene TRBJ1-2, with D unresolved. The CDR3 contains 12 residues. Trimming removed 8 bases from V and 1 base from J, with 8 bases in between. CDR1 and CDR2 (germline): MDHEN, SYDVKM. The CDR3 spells CASATLNYGYTF. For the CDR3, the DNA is TGTGCCAGCGCAACTCTTAACTATGGCTACACCTTC.

The chain's CDR3 is CASSQDPGHNYGYTF. CDR3 DNA sequence: TGCGCCAGCAGCCAAGATCCGGGACATAACTATGGCTACACCTTC. This sequence joins TRBV4-3 and TRBJ1-2, with D perhaps matching TRBD1 (6 bases). Germline-derived CDR1 and CDR2 are LGHNA and YSLEER. V dropped 0 bases and J dropped 1 base, with 9 bases sitting between them. This CDR3 has 15 amino acids.

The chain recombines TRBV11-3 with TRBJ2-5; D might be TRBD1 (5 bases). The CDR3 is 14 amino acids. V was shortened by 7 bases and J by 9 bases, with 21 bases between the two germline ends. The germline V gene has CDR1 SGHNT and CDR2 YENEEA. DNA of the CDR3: TGTGCCAGCATGAAGGACACCGACTTTAGGGCCCAGTACTTC. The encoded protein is CASMKDTDFRAQYF.

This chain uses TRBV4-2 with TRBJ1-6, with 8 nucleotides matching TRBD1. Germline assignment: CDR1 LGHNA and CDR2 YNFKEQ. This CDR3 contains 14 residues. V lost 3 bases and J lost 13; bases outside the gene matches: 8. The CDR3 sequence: CASSQDRVNRPLHF. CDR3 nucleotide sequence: TGTGCCAGCAGCCAGGACAGGGTCAATCGGCCCCTCCACTTT.

The CDR3 loop reads CASSTGTGGGSLTNTEAFF. CDR3 nucleotides: TGTGCCAGTAGTACCGGGACAGGGGGCGGAAGTTTGACGAACACTGAAGCTTTCTTT. This chain connects TRBV19 to TRBJ1-1; 12 bases line up with TRBD1. V shed 4 bases, J shed 1 base, and the junction held 13 bases outside the gene matches. Germline assignment: CDR1 LNHDA and CDR2 SQIVND (reference sequence). This CDR3 region has 19 residues.

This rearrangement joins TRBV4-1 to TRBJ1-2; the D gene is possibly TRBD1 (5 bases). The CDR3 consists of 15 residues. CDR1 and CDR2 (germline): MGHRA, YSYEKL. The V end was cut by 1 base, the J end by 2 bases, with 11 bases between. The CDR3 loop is CASSQVGRANYGYTF. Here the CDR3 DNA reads TGCGCCAGCAGCCAAGTAGGCAGGGCAAACTATGGCTACACCTTC.

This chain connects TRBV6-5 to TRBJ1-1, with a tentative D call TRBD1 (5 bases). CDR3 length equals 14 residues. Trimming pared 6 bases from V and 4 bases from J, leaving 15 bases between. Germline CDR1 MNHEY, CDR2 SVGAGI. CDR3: CASSRGDFITEAFF. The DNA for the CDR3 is TGTGCCAGCAGCCGAGGGGACTTCATCACTGAAGCTTTCTTT.

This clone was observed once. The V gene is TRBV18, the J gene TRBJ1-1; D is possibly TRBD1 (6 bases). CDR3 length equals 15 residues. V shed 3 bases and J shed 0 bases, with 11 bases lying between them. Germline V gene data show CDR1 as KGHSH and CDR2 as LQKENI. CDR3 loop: CASSPMTGLNTEAFF. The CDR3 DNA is TGTGCCAGCTCACCGATGACAGGCCTGAACACTGAAGCTTTCTTT.

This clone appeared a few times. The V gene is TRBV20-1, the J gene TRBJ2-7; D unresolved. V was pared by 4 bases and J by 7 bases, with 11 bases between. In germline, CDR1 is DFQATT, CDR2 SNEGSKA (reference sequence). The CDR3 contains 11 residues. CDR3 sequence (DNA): TGCAGTGCTATAGTGGAGAATGAGCAGTACTTC. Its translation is CSAIVENEQYF.

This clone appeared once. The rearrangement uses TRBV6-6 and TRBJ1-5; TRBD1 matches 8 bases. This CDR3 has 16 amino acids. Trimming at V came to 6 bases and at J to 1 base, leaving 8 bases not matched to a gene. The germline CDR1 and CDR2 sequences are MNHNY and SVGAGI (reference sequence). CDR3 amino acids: CASRAGGSLSNQPQHF. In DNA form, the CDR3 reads TGTGCCAGCAGGGCAGGGGGCTCTTTGAGCAATCAGCCCCAGCATTTT.

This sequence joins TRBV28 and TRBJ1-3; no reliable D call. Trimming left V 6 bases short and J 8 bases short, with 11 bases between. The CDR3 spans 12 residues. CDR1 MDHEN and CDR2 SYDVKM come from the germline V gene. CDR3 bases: TGTGCCAGCAGCCTCCTACGCGACACCATATATTTT. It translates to CASSLLRDTIYF.